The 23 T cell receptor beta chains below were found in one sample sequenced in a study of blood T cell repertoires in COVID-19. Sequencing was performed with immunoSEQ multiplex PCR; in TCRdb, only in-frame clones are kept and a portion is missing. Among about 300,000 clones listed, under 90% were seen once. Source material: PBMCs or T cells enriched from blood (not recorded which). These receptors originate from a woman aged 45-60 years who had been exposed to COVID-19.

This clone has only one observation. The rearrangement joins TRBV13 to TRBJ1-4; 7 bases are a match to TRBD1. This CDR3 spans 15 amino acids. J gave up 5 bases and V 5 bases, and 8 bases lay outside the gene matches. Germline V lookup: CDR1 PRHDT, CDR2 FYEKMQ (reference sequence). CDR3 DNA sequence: TGTGCCAGCAGCCCACGGGGACAGCCAAATGAAAAACTGTTTTTT. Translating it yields CASSPRGQPNEKLFF. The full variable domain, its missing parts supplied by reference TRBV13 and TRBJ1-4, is AAGVIQSPRHLIKEKRETATLKCYPIPRHDTVYWYQQGPGQDPQFLISFYEKMQSDKGSIPDRFSAQQFSDYHSELNMSSLELGDSALYFCASSPRGQPNEKLFFGSGTQLSVL.

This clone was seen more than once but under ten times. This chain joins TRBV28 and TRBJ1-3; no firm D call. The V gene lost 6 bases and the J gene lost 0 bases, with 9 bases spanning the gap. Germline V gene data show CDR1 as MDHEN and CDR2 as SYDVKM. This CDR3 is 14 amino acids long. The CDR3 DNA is TGTGCCAGCAGACGAGGAGGCTCTGGAAACACCATATATTTT. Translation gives CASRRGGSGNTIYF.

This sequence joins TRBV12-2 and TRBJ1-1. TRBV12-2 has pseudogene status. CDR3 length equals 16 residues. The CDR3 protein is CASRFRSGREDTEAFF. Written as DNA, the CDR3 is TGTGCAAGTCGCTTTAGGTCCGGCAGGGAGGACACTGAAGCTTTCTTT.

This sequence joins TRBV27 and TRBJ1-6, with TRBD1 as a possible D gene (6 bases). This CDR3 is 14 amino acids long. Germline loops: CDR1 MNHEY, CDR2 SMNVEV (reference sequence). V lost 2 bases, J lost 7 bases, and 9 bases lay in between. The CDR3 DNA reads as TGTGCCAGCAGTTTAGGGGGCGACAATTCACCCCTCCACTTT. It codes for CASSLGGDNSPLHF.

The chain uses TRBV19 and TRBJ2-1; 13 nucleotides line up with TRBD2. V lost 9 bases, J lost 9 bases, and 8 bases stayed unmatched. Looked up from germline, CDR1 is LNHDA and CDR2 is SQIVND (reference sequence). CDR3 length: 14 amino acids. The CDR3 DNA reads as TGTGCCAGCGGGGGACTAGCGGGGACGGGTGAGCAGTTCTTC. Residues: CASGGLAGTGEQFF.

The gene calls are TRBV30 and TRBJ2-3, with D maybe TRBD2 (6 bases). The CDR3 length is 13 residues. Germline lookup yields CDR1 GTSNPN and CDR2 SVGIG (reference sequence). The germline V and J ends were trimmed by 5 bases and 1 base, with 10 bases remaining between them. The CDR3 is CAWSPGGTDTQYF. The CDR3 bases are TGTGCCTGGTCGCCGGGGGGCACAGATACGCAGTATTTT.

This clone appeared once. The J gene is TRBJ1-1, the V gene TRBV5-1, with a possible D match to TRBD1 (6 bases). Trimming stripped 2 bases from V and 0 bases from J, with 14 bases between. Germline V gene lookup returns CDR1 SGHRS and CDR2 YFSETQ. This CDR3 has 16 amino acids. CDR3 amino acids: CASSLTGTTMNTEAFF. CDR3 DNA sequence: TGCGCCAGCAGCTTAACCGGGACAACTATGAACACTGAAGCTTTCTTT.

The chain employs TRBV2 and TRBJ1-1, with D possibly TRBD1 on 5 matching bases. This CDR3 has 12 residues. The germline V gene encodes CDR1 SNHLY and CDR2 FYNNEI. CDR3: CAGGVVDTEAFF. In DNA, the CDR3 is TGTGCGGGGGGGGTGGTGGACACTGAAGCTTTCTTT.

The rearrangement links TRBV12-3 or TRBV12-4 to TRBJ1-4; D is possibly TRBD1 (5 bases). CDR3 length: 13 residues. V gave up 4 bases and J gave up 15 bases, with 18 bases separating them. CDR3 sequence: CASSSQRTGDLFF. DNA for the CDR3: TGTGCCAGCAGTTCCCAACGGACTGGGGACTTGTTTTTT.

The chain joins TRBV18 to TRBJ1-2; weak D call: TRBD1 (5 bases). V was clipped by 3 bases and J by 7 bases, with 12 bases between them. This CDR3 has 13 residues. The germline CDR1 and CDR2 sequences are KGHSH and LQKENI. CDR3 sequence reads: CASSPAQGTGYTF. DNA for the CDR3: TGTGCCAGCTCACCCGCCCAGGGAACTGGCTACACCTTC.

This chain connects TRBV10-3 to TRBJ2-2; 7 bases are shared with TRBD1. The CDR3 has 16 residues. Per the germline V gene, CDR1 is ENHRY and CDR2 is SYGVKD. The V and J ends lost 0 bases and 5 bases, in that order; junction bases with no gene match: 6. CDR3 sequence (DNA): TGTGCCATCAGTGAGTCGACAGGGCTTCGGACCGGGGAGCTGTTTTTT. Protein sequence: CAISESTGLRTGELFF.

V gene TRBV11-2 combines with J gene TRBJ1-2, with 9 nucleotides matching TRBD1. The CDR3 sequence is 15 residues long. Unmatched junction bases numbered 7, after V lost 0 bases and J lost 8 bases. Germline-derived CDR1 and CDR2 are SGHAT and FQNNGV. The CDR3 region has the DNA TGTGCCAGCAGCTTAGAATTCGGACAGGGGCTCGGCTACACCTTC. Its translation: CASSLEFGQGLGYTF.

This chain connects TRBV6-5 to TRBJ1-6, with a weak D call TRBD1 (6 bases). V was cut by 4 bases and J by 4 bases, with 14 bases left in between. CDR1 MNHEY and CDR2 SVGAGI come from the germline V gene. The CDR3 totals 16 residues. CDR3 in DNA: TGTGCCAGCAGTTCCACAGGGTTAGGGTATAATTCACCCCTCCACTTT. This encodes CASSSTGLGYNSPLHF.

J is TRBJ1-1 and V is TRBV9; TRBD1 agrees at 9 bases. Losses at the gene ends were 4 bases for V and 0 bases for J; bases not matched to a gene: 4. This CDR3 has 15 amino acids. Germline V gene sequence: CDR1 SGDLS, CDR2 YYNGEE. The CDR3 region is CASSPGQGMNTEAFF. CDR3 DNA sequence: TGTGCCAGCAGCCCCGGACAGGGGATGAACACTGAAGCTTTCTTT. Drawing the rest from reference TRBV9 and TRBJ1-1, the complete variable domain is DSGVTQTPKHLITATGQRVTLRCSPRSGDLSVYWYQQSLDQGLQFLIQYYNGEERAKGNILERFSAQQFPDLHSELNLSSLELGDSALYFCASSPGQGMNTEAFFGQGTRLTVV.

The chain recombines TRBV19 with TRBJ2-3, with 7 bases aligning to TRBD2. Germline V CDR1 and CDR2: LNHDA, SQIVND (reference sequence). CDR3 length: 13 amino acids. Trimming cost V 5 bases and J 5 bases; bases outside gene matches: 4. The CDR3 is CASSGGGGDTQYF. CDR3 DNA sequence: TGTGCCAGTAGTGGGGGGGGAGGAGATACGCAGTATTTT. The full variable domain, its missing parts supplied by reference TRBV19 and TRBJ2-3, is DGGITQSPKYLFRKEGQNVTLSCEQNLNHDAMYWYRQDPGQGLRLIYYSQIVNDFQKGDIAEGYSVSREKKESFPLTVTSAQKNPTAFYLCASSGGGGDTQYFGPGTRLTVL.

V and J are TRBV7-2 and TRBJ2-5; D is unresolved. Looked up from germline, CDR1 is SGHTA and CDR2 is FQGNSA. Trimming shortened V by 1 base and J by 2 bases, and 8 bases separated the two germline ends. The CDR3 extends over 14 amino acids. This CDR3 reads CASSLGRKQETQYF. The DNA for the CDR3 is TGTGCCAGCAGCTTAGGGCGGAAACAAGAGACCCAGTACTTC.

The CDR3, as DNA: TGTGCCAGCAGTTCGGACAGGGGGCAGTTCTGGGAAAAACTGTTTTTT. Its protein is CASSSDRGQFWEKLFF. The chain employs TRBV28 and TRBJ1-4; 11 bases match TRBD1. V lost 4 bases, J lost 8 bases, and 9 bases stayed unmatched. Germline CDR1 MDHEN, CDR2 SYDVKM. The CDR3 consists of 16 residues.

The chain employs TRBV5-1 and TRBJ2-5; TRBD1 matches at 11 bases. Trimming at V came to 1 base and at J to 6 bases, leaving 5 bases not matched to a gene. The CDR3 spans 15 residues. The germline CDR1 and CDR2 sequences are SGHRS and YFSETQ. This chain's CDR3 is CASSLRTGGPKTQYF. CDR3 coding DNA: TGCGCCAGCAGCTTGAGGACAGGGGGCCCGAAGACCCAGTACTTC.

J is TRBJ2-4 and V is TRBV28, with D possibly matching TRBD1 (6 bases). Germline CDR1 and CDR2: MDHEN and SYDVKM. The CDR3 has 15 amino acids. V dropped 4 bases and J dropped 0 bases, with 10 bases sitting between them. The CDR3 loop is CASSSGTLAKNIQYF. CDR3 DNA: TGTGCCAGCAGTTCCGGGACATTAGCCAAAAACATTCAGTACTTC.

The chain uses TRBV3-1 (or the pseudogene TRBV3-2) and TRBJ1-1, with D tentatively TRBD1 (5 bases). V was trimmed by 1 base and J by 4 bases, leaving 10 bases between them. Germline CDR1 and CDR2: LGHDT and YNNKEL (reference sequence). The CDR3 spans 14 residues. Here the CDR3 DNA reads TGTGCCAGCAGCCAAGCAGGGCTTGGCACTGAAGCTTTCTTT. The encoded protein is CASSQAGLGTEAFF.

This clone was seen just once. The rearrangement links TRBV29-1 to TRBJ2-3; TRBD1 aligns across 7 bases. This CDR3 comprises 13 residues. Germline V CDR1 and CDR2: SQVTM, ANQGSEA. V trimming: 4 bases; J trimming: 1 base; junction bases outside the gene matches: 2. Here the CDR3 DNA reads TGCAGCGTTGTAGGACAGGGCACAGATACGCAGTATTTT. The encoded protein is CSVVGQGTDTQYF.

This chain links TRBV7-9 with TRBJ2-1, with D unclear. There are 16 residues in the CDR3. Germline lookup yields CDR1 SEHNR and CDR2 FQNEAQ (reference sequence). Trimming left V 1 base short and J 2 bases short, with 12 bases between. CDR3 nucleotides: TGTGCCAGCAGCTTAGGGAGTACCCTTACCTACAATGAGCAGTTCTTC. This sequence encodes CASSLGSTLTYNEQFF.

For the CDR3, the DNA is TGTGCCAGCAGCTTGGAGCGGGACAGGGGGTCGCTTGATGAAAAACTGTTTTTT. Translation: CASSLERDRGSLDEKLFF. The chain employs TRBV5-5 and TRBJ1-4; 11 nucleotides line up with TRBD1. The germline gives CDR1 SGHKS, CDR2 YYEKEE (reference sequence). The CDR3 is 18 amino acids. V was clipped by 0 bases and J by 6 bases; unmatched bases: 10.